What follows are 10 T cell receptor beta chains derived from one specimen sequenced in a study of blood T cell repertoires in COVID-19. Produced via immunoSEQ multiplex PCR; TCRdb's table is partial and in-frame only. The sample has about 270,000 clones, over 75% seen once. Sequenced material: PBMCs or T cells enriched from blood (not recorded which). Receptors originate from a woman younger than 30 who had recovered from COVID-19.

This chain uses TRBV7-9 with TRBJ1-2; no firm D call. Germline-derived CDR1 and CDR2 are SEHNR and FQNEAQ (reference sequence). There are 14 residues in the CDR3. V was clipped by 1 base and J by 7 bases, with 13 bases between them. CDR3 nucleotide sequence: TGTGCCAGCAGCTTAGGGGAGGGCAGGACTGGCTACACCTTC. Translation gives CASSLGEGRTGYTF.

The V call is TRBV4-1, the J call TRBJ1-2, with unresolved D. This CDR3 contains 16 residues. Germline CDR1 is MGHRA and CDR2 is YSYEKL. V lost 3 bases and J lost 3, with 17 bases in between. In nucleotides, the CDR3 is TGCGCCAGCAGCCAGGTCGCGGGGTATACGGACTATGGCTACACCTTC. As protein: CASSQVAGYTDYGYTF.

This clone was recorded once. The CDR3 protein is CASSPGGFGGELFF. In DNA form, the CDR3 reads TGTGCCAGCAGCCCAGGGGGGTTCGGCGGGGAGCTGTTTTTT. The chain joins TRBV11-3 to TRBJ2-2, with D possibly matching TRBD1 (7 bases). Germline lookup yields CDR1 SGHNT and CDR2 YENEEA. V was cut by 5 bases and J by 7 bases, with 14 bases left in between. CDR3 length: 14 amino acids. Variable domain in full (rest from reference TRBV11-3 and TRBJ2-2): EAGVVQSPRYKIIEKKQPVAFWCNPISGHNTLYWYLQNLGQGPELLIRYENEEAVDDSQLPKDRFSAERLKGVDSTLKIQPAELGDSAVYLCASSPGGFGGELFFGEGSRLTVL.

The J gene is TRBJ2-1, the V gene TRBV3-1 (or the pseudogene TRBV3-2); 8 nucleotides match TRBD2. With V trimmed by 0 bases and J by 2 bases, 3 bases remained unmatched. CDR3 length: 16 amino acids. The germline V gene has CDR1 LGHDT and CDR2 YNNKEL (reference sequence). The CDR3 loop is CASSQEWRGAYNEQFF. In DNA form, the CDR3 reads TGTGCCAGCAGCCAAGAGTGGCGGGGGGCCTACAATGAGCAGTTCTTC.

This chain uses TRBV19 with TRBJ2-5; 8 bases line up with TRBD2. Germline CDR1 LNHDA, CDR2 SQIVND (reference sequence). The length of the CDR3 is 15 residues. V lost 5 bases, J lost 5 bases, and 10 bases stayed unmatched. The CDR3 nucleotides read TGTGCCAGTAGTCCCGGGGGGGGCACAAGGGAGACCCAGTACTTC. This encodes CASSPGGGTRETQYF. The full variable domain, completed using reference TRBV19 and TRBJ2-5, is DGGITQSPKYLFRKEGQNVTLSCEQNLNHDAMYWYRQDPGQGLRLIYYSQIVNDFQKGDIAEGYSVSREKKESFPLTVTSAQKNPTAFYLCASSPGGGTRETQYFGPGTRLLVL.

This clone was seen a handful of times. The CDR3: CASGGTSGHNEQFF. CDR3 DNA: TGTGCCAGCGGAGGGACTAGCGGGCACAATGAGCAGTTCTTC. The rearrangement uses TRBV6-7 and TRBJ2-1, with 12 nucleotides matching TRBD2. TRBV6-7 is an open reading frame whose function is uncertain. The CDR3 is made up of 14 amino acids. The junction had 4 bases not matched to a gene; V was cut back by 8 bases and J by 5 bases.

The chain links TRBV3-1 (or the pseudogene TRBV3-2) to TRBJ1-1, with a tentative D call TRBD1 (6 bases). This CDR3 region has 15 residues. Trimming removed 4 bases at V and 2 bases at J, with 14 bases between. Germline V gives CDR1 LGHDT, CDR2 YNNKEL (reference sequence). DNA of the CDR3: TGTGCCAGCAGCCGCGGGGGCAGGGAAAACACTGAAGCTTTCTTT. Its protein product is CASSRGGRENTEAFF.

The chain combines TRBV7-9 with TRBJ2-5, with 12 bases identical to TRBD2. The CDR3 runs to 14 residues. Germline assignment: CDR1 SEHNR and CDR2 FQNEAQ (reference sequence). The V gene end was trimmed by 7 bases and the J gene end by 2 bases; junction bases not matched to a gene: 2. In DNA form, the CDR3 reads TGTGCCAGCAAGACTAGCGGGGGACAAGAGACCCAGTACTTC. This translates into CASKTSGGQETQYF.

This clone was seen more than once but under ten times. This chain joins TRBV6-2 or TRBV6-3 and TRBJ2-7; TRBD2 agrees at 10 bases. The V gene's germline CDR1 is MNHEY and CDR2 SVGEGT. The CDR3 consists of 14 residues. V gave up 6 bases and J gave up 1 base; unmatched junction bases: 3. The CDR3 bases are TGTGCCAGCAGCGCTAGCGGGGGTTCCTACGAGCAGTACTTC. It codes for CASSASGGSYEQYF.

V usage is TRBV3-1 (or the pseudogene TRBV3-2) and J usage is TRBJ2-5; D gene ambiguous. There are 16 residues in the CDR3. Germline CDR1 reads LGHDT; CDR2 reads YNNKEL (reference sequence). Trimming cost V 4 bases and J 5 bases, with 20 bases left between them. This chain's CDR3 is CASSLSPSFQLETQYF. CDR3 sequence (DNA): TGTGCCAGCAGCCTTTCACCGTCTTTCCAGTTGGAGACCCAGTACTTC.